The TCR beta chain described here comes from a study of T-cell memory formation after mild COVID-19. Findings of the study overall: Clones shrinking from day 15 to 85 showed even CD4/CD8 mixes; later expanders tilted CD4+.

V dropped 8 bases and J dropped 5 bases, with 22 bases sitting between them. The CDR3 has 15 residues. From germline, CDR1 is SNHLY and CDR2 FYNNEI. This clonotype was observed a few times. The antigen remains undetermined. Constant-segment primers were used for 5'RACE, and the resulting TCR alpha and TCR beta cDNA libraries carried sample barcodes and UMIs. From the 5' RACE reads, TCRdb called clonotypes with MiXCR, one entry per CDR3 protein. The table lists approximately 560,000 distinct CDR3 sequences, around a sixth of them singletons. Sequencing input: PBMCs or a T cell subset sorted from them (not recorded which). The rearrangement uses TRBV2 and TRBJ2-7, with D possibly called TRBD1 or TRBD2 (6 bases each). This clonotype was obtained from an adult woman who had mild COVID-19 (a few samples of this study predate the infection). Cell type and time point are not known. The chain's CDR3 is CASRRGAGTSNEQYF. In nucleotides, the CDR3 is TGTGCCAGCCGTAGGGGGGCAGGTACCTCAAACGAGCAGTACTTC.